Reported below is one T cell receptor beta chain. The target antigen is unknown. The germline gives CDR1 SNHLY, CDR2 FYNNEI. This CDR3 comprises 17 residues. V lost 7 bases and J lost 0; bases outside the gene matches: 15. The record originates from a study of T cell responses to AZD1222 COVID-19 vaccine. Sequencing used immunoSEQ multiplex PCR; TCRdb keeps in-frame clones, though not all of them. The sample includes 100,000 to 120,000 clones, roughly 89% of them seen just once. The study, taken as a whole, reports: Nearly half of spike-specific TCRs reportedly target variant regions that are unmutated in the B.1.351 and B.1.1.7 variants. After the peak T cell response, and only then, were repertoires sampled. Donor demographics were predominantly white British with a female majority; clonal diversity may be underestimated. There were vaccine-associated CD4 TCRs across spike, dominant at 160-218 and 743-854.

This TCR came from an adult who received the AZD1222 COVID-19 vaccine. The rearrangement links TRBV2 to TRBJ2-7; 7 positions match TRBD1. The sequencing here drew on peripheral blood, taken 28 days after the second AZD1222 dose. CDR3 nucleotides: TGTGCCAGCATCCGGGACAGCATGTCTAAGAGCTCCTACGAGCAGTACTTC. This codes for CASIRDSMSKSSYEQYF.